The rows below give T cell receptor beta chains drawn from one sample of a study of T cells after yellow fever vaccination. TCRdb fed the 5' RACE reads into MiXCR, producing one record per CDR3 protein. Of some 550,000 distinct CDR3 sequences detected, 15% to 20% appear once; the ten largest clones hold 13% to 15%. The sample was PBMCs, taken 15 days after the yellow fever booster vaccination. These receptors all come from a man aged 30-40 years who received the YFV17D yellow fever vaccine. The CDR3 runs from the conserved cysteine through the conserved F or W. The D gene is left open where the match is weak. The size of a clone is reported for some rows only, either as once, few or many, or as a class for expanded clones.

>-|many|TRBV7-2|TRBJ2-5
TGTGCCAGCAGCTTAGCCGGGTTGAGTAAGACCCAGTACTTC
CASSLAGLSKTQYF
>TRBD2|-|TRBV10-2|TRBJ2-2
TGCGCCAGCAGTAATCTAGCGGGAGAATACGGGGAGCTGTTTTTT
CASSNLAGEYGELFF
>TRBD1|few|TRBV12-3/TRBV12-4|TRBJ2-6
TGTGCCAGCAGTCCAGACAGGGGGCGAATTTCCGGGGCCAACGTCCTGACTTTC
CASSPDRGRISGANVLTF
>-|-|TRBV20-1|TRBJ1-6
TGCAGTATACAGGGTAGTCTCGGGGCCAATTCACCCCTCCACTTT
CSIQGSLGANSPLHF
>-|few|TRBV20-1|TRBJ2-1
TGCAGTGCTAGAGATCCGGTGAACAATGAGCAGTTCTTC
CSARDPVNNEQFF
>TRBD2|many|TRBV12-3/TRBV12-4|TRBJ2-3
TGTGCCAGCAGCAGCGGGGGCAGCACAGATACGCAGTATTTT
CASSSGGSTDTQYF
>-|few|TRBV6-4|TRBJ2-1
TGTGCCAGCAGTGAAGGGGGGGTGAATGAGCAGTTCTTC
CASSEGGVNEQFF
>-|few|TRBV7-8|TRBJ2-7
TGTGCCAGCAGCTTAATTGGACACGAGCAGTACTTC
CASSLIGHEQYF
>TRBD2|-|TRBV12-3/TRBV12-4|TRBJ2-3
TGTGCCAGCAGTTCCAGGACTAGCGGTGCAGATACGCAGTATTTT
CASSSRTSGADTQYF
>TRBD2|-|TRBV28|TRBJ2-3
TGTGCCAGCAGTATATTATTAGGACTAGCGGGAGATACGCAGTATTTT
CASSILLGLAGDTQYF
>TRBD2|few|TRBV7-2|TRBJ2-1
TGTGCCAGCAGCCCGCCGGGACTAGGGGGATACAATGAGCAGTTCTTC
CASSPPGLGGYNEQFF
>-|few|TRBV29-1|TRBJ2-3
TGCAGCGTTAACCCCCTAGCAACAGATACGCAGTATTTT
CSVNPLATDTQYF
>-|-|TRBV7-8|TRBJ2-1
TGTGCCAGCAGCATCCCCCTAGGGGACAATGAGCAGTTCTTC
CASSIPLGDNEQFF
>-|-|TRBV20-1|TRBJ2-5
TGCAGTGCTAGAGGTCCACTGATTGGAGAGACCCAGTACTTC
CSARGPLIGETQYF
>-|few|TRBV5-1|TRBJ2-1
TGCGCCAGCAGCTTGGGGGACTGGGGGCCGGAGTTCTTC
CASSLGDWGPEFF
>-|-|TRBV2|TRBJ2-3
TGTGCCAGCAGTGAAGATACGGGGTCGCAGTATTTT
CASSEDTGSQYF
>-|few|TRBV7-9|TRBJ2-7
TGTGCCAGCAGCCAGGGTTTGCACGAGCAGTACTTC
CASSQGLHEQYF
>TRBD1|-|TRBV6-5|TRBJ2-7
TGTGCCAGCAGTTATACCGGGACAGCAAGCTCCTACGAGCAGTACTTC
CASSYTGTASSYEQYF
>TRBD1|few|TRBV10-3|TRBJ1-4
TGTGCCATCAGTGAGGACGGGACAGGGGGGGAAAAACTGTTTTTT
CAISEDGTGGEKLFF
>TRBD2|few|TRBV9|TRBJ2-7
TGTGCCAGCAGCGTGGGGGGGTCAGCCACCTACGAGCAGTACTTC
CASSVGGSATYEQYF
>TRBD2|few|TRBV7-9|TRBJ2-1
TGTGCCAGCAGCTTAGTACCACTAGCGGGGGGCGATGAGCAGTTCTTC
CASSLVPLAGGDEQFF
>TRBD1|few|TRBV2|TRBJ2-2
TGTGCCAGCAAAGTAGGGACAGAAAACGGGGAGCTGTTTTTT
CASKVGTENGELFF
>TRBD2|-|TRBV10-3|TRBJ2-1
TGTGCCTCAGTGTCGACTAGCGGGACAGATGAGCAGTTCTTC
CASVSTSGTDEQFF
>-|few|TRBV7-6|TRBJ1-2
TGTGCCAGCAGCTTAATCTCGGGGTCCAGGGACGGCTACACCTTC
CASSLISGSRDGYTF
>-|-|TRBV20-1|TRBJ2-3
TGCAGTGCTAGCCCTAGTGGCGATACGCAGTATTTT
CSASPSGDTQYF
>TRBD1|-|TRBV27|TRBJ2-7
TGTGCCAGCACCCCTCGCGCTGGGACAGGTTTCTACGAGCAGTACTTC
CASTPRAGTGFYEQYF
>TRBD2|few|TRBV20-1|TRBJ2-7
TGCAGTGCTAGAGATCCCCTAGCGGGATATCCCTCCTACGAGCAGTACTTC
CSARDPLAGYPSYEQYF
>TRBD1|-|TRBV4-3|TRBJ2-7
TGCGCCAGCAGCCGACTCAGCGTCTCCAGGGACAGGGAATCCTACGAGCAGTACTTC
CASSRLSVSRDRESYEQYF
>TRBD1|few|TRBV5-1|TRBJ2-7
TGCGCCAGCAGCTTACAACCGGGACAGAAAGCCTACGAGCAGTACTTC
CASSLQPGQKAYEQYF
>TRBD1|-|TRBV6-1|TRBJ2-7
TGTGCCAGCAGTACCCGGGACAGGGGTCTTTACGAGCAGTACTTC
CASSTRDRGLYEQYF
>TRBD1|once|TRBV28|TRBJ2-7
TGTGCCAGCAGTTTAGATAGGTTTCGGGACAGCTCCTACGAGCAGTACTTC
CASSLDRFRDSSYEQYF
>TRBD2|-|TRBV4-2|TRBJ2-3
TGTGCCAGCAGCCAAGATGTACTAGCGTCAGATACGCAGTATTTT
CASSQDVLASDTQYF
>-|few|TRBV7-2|TRBJ2-2
TGTGCCAGCAGCCAGTCACAGATCTTATACCGGGAGCTGTTTTTT
CASSQSQILYRELFF
>-|few|TRBV7-2|TRBJ2-3
TGTGCCAGCAGCCCCGCTAGCGTCTACACAGATACGCAGTATTTT
CASSPASVYTDTQYF
>-|-|TRBV27|TRBJ2-7
TGTGCCAGCAGTTTTGGGGGTAGCGCGACATGGACCTACGAGCAGTACTTC
CASSFGGSATWTYEQYF
>-|-|TRBV23-1|TRBJ2-3
TGCGCCAGCACGGGCCGGGAAAGACACACAGATACGCAGTATTTT
CASTGRERHTDTQYF
>-|-|TRBV9|TRBJ2-3
TGTGCCAGCAGCCGCCTAAACACAGATACGCAGTATTTT
CASSRLNTDTQYF
>-|few|TRBV27|TRBJ2-7
TGTGCCAGCACGGACACTTACTACGAGCAGTACTTC
CASTDTYYEQYF
>-|few|TRBV20-1|TRBJ2-5
TGCAGTGCGGAACGGCAAGAGACCCAGTACTTC
CSAERQETQYF
>-|-|TRBV27|TRBJ2-4
TGTGCCAGCAGGGGGGATGGTATTCAGTACTTC
CASRGDGIQYF